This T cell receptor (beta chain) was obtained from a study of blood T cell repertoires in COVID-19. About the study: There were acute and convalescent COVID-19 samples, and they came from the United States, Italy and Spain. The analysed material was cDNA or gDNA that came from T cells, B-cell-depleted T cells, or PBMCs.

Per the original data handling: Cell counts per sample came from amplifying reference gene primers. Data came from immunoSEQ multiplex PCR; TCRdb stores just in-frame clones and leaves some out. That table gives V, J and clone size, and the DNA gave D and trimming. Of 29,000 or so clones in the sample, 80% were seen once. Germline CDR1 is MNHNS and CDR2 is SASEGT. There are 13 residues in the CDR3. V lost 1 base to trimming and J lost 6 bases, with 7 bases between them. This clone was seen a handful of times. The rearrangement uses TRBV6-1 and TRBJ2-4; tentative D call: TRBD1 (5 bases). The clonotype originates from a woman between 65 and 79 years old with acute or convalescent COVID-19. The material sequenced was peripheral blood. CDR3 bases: TGTGCCAGCAGTGAAGTGCAGGGAAACATTCAGTACTTC. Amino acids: CASSEVQGNIQYF.